The source of this TCR beta chain is a study of shared clonotypes between healthy human individuals. Study information: Each donor's CD4 naive and CD4 memory cells filled three plates apiece, CD8 naive two, and CD8 memory one.

Measured with immunoSEQ multiplex PCR; TCRdb has only the in-frame clones, and not every one. The repertoire holds just over 2,000,000 clones, with about 95% as singletons. There are 15 residues in the CDR3. V was shortened by 5 bases and J by 0 bases, with 10 bases between the two germline ends. CDR1 LNHNV and CDR2 YYDKDF come from the germline V gene (reference sequence). Sequencing input: naive CD4+ T cells sorted from blood. Subset denoted: CD45RA+ positively selected. The TCR was taken from a man aged 18 to 35 in good health. This chain joins TRBV15 and TRBJ1-4; perhaps TRBD1 as D (5 bases). CDR3 nucleotides: TGTGCCACCAGCTGGGGACGCACAACTAATGAAAAACTGTTTTTT. Amino acids: CATSWGRTTNEKLFF.